A single TCR beta chain is shown here with its context. Antigen specificity is unknown. The CDR3 runs 13 residues. V dropped 6 bases and J dropped 9 bases, with 15 bases sitting between them. Germline CDR1 is WSHSY and CDR2 is SAAADI. Libraries were prepared by immunoSEQ multiplex PCR; TCRdb keeps only in-frame clonotypes and omits some of them. The data contain 140,000 to 150,000 clones, 80% to 95% of them singletons. This entry is derived from a study of T cell responses to AZD1222 COVID-19 vaccine. Study-wide points: Breadth and depth of Spike-specific TCRs rose after two AZD1222 doses.

The rearrangement links TRBV10-2 to TRBJ2-1, with D perhaps given as TRBD1 or TRBD2 (5 bases each). The specimen comprised peripheral blood, sampled on day 0 of AZD1222 vaccination. This clonotype originated in an adult in good health. CDR3 bases: TGCGCCAGCAGGGGTTTAGTGGGGACTGAGCAGTTCTTC. Protein product: CASRGLVGTEQFF.